These 3 T cell receptor beta chains originate from one sample sequenced in a study of T cell responses to AZD1222 COVID-19 vaccine. Sequencing was performed with immunoSEQ multiplex PCR; in TCRdb, only in-frame clones are kept and a portion is missing. The sample holds 70,000 or so clones, about nine tenths seen once. The material was peripheral blood, obtained on day 0 of AZD1222 vaccination. These receptor sequences come from an adult in good health.

The CDR3 DNA sequence: TGTGCCAGCAGCGCAGGGATGTCGAACACTGAAGCTTTCTTT. Amino acid sequence: CASSAGMSNTEAFF. The chain joins TRBV9 to TRBJ1-1, with a tentative D call TRBD1 (5 bases). Germline lookup yields CDR1 SGDLS and CDR2 YYNGEE. V gave up 3 bases and J gave up 1 base, with 10 bases separating them. The CDR3 is 14 amino acids.

The rearrangement links TRBV5-1 to TRBJ2-6; TRBD1 might be the D (5 bases). Germline V lookup: CDR1 SGHRS, CDR2 YFSETQ. This CDR3 is 15 amino acids long. V gave up 2 bases and J gave up 0 bases, with 6 bases separating them. The CDR3 DNA sequence: TGCGCCAGCAGCTTTGACAGCTCTGGGGCCAACGTCCTGACTTTC. It codes for CASSFDSSGANVLTF.

The rearrangement joins TRBV7-9 to TRBJ2-3; D gene uncertain. The CDR3 loop spans 15 amino acids. Germline V gene data show CDR1 as SEHNR and CDR2 as FQNEAQ (reference sequence). V was cut by 5 bases and J by 2 bases, with 14 bases left in between. CDR3 sequence reads: CASSRARPPTDTQYF. The CDR3 DNA follows: TGTGCCAGCAGCCGGGCGCGCCCCCCCACAGATACGCAGTATTTT. Complete variable domain (other parts from reference TRBV7-9 and TRBJ2-3): DTGVSQNPRHKITKRGQNVTFRCDPISEHNRLYWYRQTLGQGPEFLTYFQNEAQLEKSRLLSDRFSAERPKGSFSTLEIQRTEQGDSAMYLCASSRARPPTDTQYFGPGTRLTVL.